Listed below are T cell receptor beta chains from one sample, sequenced in a study of blood T cell repertoires in COVID-19. The table came from immunoSEQ multiplex PCR; TCRdb's copy has only in-frame clones and leaves some out. The table shows 100,000 to 150,000 clones, with 80% to 95% occurring only once. The material sequenced was peripheral blood. Every receptor here comes from a middle-aged man with COVID-19, enrolled during active disease. Each CDR3 is given with its conserved first and last residue. A D gene is named only where the DNA matches it firmly. For some rows the clone size is stated as once, few or many, or as a class when expanded; others skip it.

clone_size	v_call	j_call	d_call	cdr3_aa	cdr3_nt
-	TRBV18	TRBJ2-1	TRBD2	CASSPRPPTSGSYEQFF	TGTGCCAGCTCACCACGGCCCCCGACTAGCGGGAGCTATGAGCAGTTCTTC
-	TRBV5-1	TRBJ2-2	TRBD1	CASSDVGTGLNTGELFF	TGCGCCAGCAGCGATGTCGGGACAGGCCTGAACACCGGGGAGCTGTTTTTT
-	TRBV5-1	TRBJ2-2	TRBD2	CASSLATSGSRTGELFF	TGCGCCAGCAGCTTGGCCACTAGCGGGAGTCGGACCGGGGAGCTGTTTTTT
-	TRBV20-1	TRBJ2-5	-	CSSAQETQYF	TGCAGTAGCGCTCAAGAGACCCAGTACTTC
once	TRBV4-3	TRBJ2-2	-	CASSQDFAAGELFF	TGCGCCAGCAGCCAAGATTTCGCGGCCGGGGAGCTGTTTTTT
-	TRBV4-1	TRBJ2-7	TRBD2	CASSQYIGGRDEQYF	TGCGCCAGCAGCCAATATATCGGCGGGAGGGACGAGCAGTACTTC
-	TRBV29-1	TRBJ2-5	TRBD2	CSVVRLAGDRETQYF	TGCAGCGTTGTTAGGCTAGCGGGAGACCGGGAGACCCAGTACTTC
-	TRBV10-1	TRBJ1-5	TRBD1	CASGRTGARSNQPQHF	TGCGCCAGCGGACGGACAGGGGCGAGAAGCAATCAGCCCCAGCATTTT
-	TRBV9	TRBJ1-1	-	CASSVTGSAEAFF	TGTGCCAGCAGCGTAACAGGGAGCGCTGAAGCTTTCTTT
-	TRBV10-3	TRBJ1-5	-	CAISELGGSGNQPQHF	TGTGCCATCAGTGAGTTGGGGGGGTCGGGCAATCAGCCCCAGCATTTT
-	TRBV5-1	TRBJ2-1	-	CASSLGANNEQFF	TGCGCCAGCAGCTTGGGGGCCAACAATGAGCAGTTCTTC
-	TRBV4-1	TRBJ2-5	TRBD1	CASSQGDRGLQETQYF	TGCGCCAGCAGCCAAGGGGACAGGGGGCTTCAAGAGACCCAGTACTTC
-	TRBV7-2	TRBJ2-3	-	CASSLRAAATDTQYF	TGTGCCAGCAGCTTAAGGGCAGCGGCCACAGATACGCAGTATTTT
-	TRBV6-5	TRBJ2-1	-	CASRTGSYNEQFF	TGTGCCAGCCGGACTGGGAGTTACAATGAGCAGTTCTTC
-	TRBV9	TRBJ2-2	TRBD2	CASSVGLAGLNTGELFF	TGTGCCAGCAGCGTGGGTCTAGCGGGACTGAACACCGGGGAGCTGTTTTTT
-	TRBV28	TRBJ2-3	TRBD2	CASSPSGLGTDTQYF	TGTGCCAGCAGCCCTAGTGGACTAGGCACAGATACGCAGTATTTT
-	TRBV4-3	TRBJ2-1	TRBD2	CASSQRTSRDEQFF	TGCGCCAGCAGCCAGAGGACTAGCCGAGATGAGCAGTTCTTC
-	TRBV20-1	TRBJ2-3	-	CSASFSGTDTQYF	TGCAGTGCTAGTTTCAGCGGCACAGATACGCAGTATTTT
-	TRBV5-6	TRBJ1-4	-	CASSLNRWNEKLFF	TGTGCCAGCAGCTTGAACAGATGGAATGAAAAACTGTTTTTT
-	TRBV28	TRBJ1-4	TRBD1	CASRTSGTGGEKLFF	TGTGCCAGCAGGACTTCCGGGACAGGAGGTGAAAAACTGTTTTTT
-	TRBV19	TRBJ1-1	-	CASSRGGQSNTEAFF	TGTGCCAGTAGTAGGGGGGGGCAGTCGAACACTGAAGCTTTCTTT
-	TRBV29-1	TRBJ1-1	-	CISTGSRSDTEAFF	TGCATCTCAACAGGGTCGCGTTCGGACACTGAAGCTTTCTTT
-	TRBV6-2/TRBV6-3	TRBJ1-1	-	CASSRGGSNTEAFF	TGTGCCAGCAGTAGGGGAGGCAGTAACACTGAAGCTTTCTTT
-	TRBV6-1	TRBJ2-1	TRBD2	CASSEREAVSVNEQFF	TGTGCCAGCAGTGAACGGGAGGCAGTAAGCGTCAATGAGCAGTTCTTC
once	TRBV19	TRBJ2-5	-	CASSSRETQYF	TGTGCCAGTTCATCTAGGGAGACCCAGTACTTC
-	TRBV19	TRBJ1-1	TRBD1	CASTPTGDTEAFF	TGTGCCAGTACACCAACAGGGGACACTGAAGCTTTCTTT
-	TRBV7-2	TRBJ1-1	-	CASSYDRMRNTEAFF	TGTGCCAGCAGCTATGACAGGATGCGGAACACTGAAGCTTTCTTT
-	TRBV5-1	TRBJ2-3	TRBD2	CASSLRTSGSLDTQYF	TGCGCCAGCAGCTTGAGGACTAGCGGGAGTTTGGATACGCAGTATTTT
-	TRBV7-2	TRBJ2-7	-	CASSFNSYEQYF	TGTGCCAGCAGCTTCAACTCTTACGAGCAGTACTTC
-	TRBV7-7	TRBJ2-1	TRBD2	CASSLGAGEVGEQFF	TGTGCCAGCAGCTTAGGGGCGGGAGAAGTGGGTGAGCAGTTCTTC
-	TRBV6-5	TRBJ2-3	-	CASRLAVTDTQYF	TGTGCCAGCAGGCTCGCGGTGACGGATACGCAGTATTTT
-	TRBV27	TRBJ1-3	-	CASSSGIGNTIYF	TGTGCCAGCAGTTCAGGGATCGGAAACACCATATATTTT
-	TRBV7-2	TRBJ2-7	TRBD1	CASSLPRTGPIYEQYF	TGTGCCAGCAGCTTACCGAGGACAGGGCCAATCTACGAGCAGTACTTC
once	TRBV3-1/TRBV3-2	TRBJ1-2	TRBD1	CASSSETGDRETYGYTF	TGTGCCAGCAGCTCCGAGACTGGGGACAGGGAGACTTATGGCTACACCTTC
-	TRBV5-1	TRBJ2-1	TRBD1	CASRWTGGAYNEQFF	TGCGCCAGCAGATGGACAGGGGGCGCCTACAATGAGCAGTTCTTC
-	TRBV27	TRBJ1-2	TRBD1	CASSPGTGGSGYTF	TGTGCCAGCAGTCCCGGGACAGGGGGCTCTGGCTACACCTTC
-	TRBV6-5	TRBJ2-5	-	CASSYGSGQETQYF	TGTGCCAGCAGTTACGGTTCAGGACAAGAGACCCAGTACTTC
-	TRBV3-1/TRBV3-2	TRBJ2-2	TRBD1	CASSQTGRMTGELFF	TGTGCCAGCAGCCAGACAGGGCGAATGACCGGGGAGCTGTTTTTT
-	TRBV19	TRBJ2-1	TRBD2	CASSILPSGSSYNEQFF	TGTGCCAGTAGTATACTTCCTAGCGGTAGCTCCTACAATGAGCAGTTCTTC
-	TRBV28	TRBJ1-4	-	CASSPGAPAREKLFF	TGTGCCAGCAGTCCAGGGGCCCCAGCTAGGGAAAAACTGTTTTTT
-	TRBV19	TRBJ1-5	-	CASSTSYGSNQPQHF	TGTGCCAGTAGTACTTCCTACGGTAGCAATCAGCCCCAGCATTTT
-	TRBV27	TRBJ1-1	-	CASSLYGRGRVTEAFF	TGTGCCAGCAGTTTATACGGGCGTGGGAGGGTGACTGAAGCTTTCTTT